A single sample gave rise to the 17 T cell receptor beta chains below, sequenced in a study of blood T cell repertoires in COVID-19. Some clones are missing from TCRdb's copy, which holds only in-frame ones; the method was immunoSEQ multiplex PCR. Of 250,000 to 350,000 clones in the sample, approximately 90% were seen once. Sequenced material: peripheral blood. These receptors were obtained from a woman in her fifties or sixties with active or convalescent COVID-19.

The V gene is TRBV3-1 (or the pseudogene TRBV3-2), the J gene TRBJ2-5; 7 bases map to TRBD2. CDR1 is LGHDT and CDR2 is YNNKEL in the germline V gene (reference sequence). V lost 4 bases, J lost 2 bases, and 16 bases stayed unmatched. The CDR3 has 18 residues. DNA of the CDR3: TGTGCCAGCAGCCCGGGACTAATCGGGCCCCTCGGGCAAGAGACCCAGTACTTC. Amino acid sequence: CASSPGLIGPLGQETQYF.

The chain is built from TRBV4-1 and TRBJ2-2, with 7 bases matching TRBD1. The ends lost 4 bases at V and 4 bases at J; junction bases unmatched: 6. Germline V gene lookup returns CDR1 MGHRA and CDR2 YSYEKL. CDR3 size: 15 residues. The CDR3 nucleotides are TGCGCCAGCAGCCTCGCAGGGGGAAGCACCGGGGAGCTGTTTTTT. Protein sequence: CASSLAGGSTGELFF.

The genes are TRBV30 and TRBJ1-4; 7 nucleotides match TRBD1. Losses at the gene ends were 3 bases for V and 12 bases for J; bases not matched to a gene: 7. The CDR3 loop spans 12 amino acids. CDR1 and CDR2 (germline): GTSNPN, SVGIG (reference sequence). The CDR3 sequence: CAWRGQNGELFF. The CDR3 nucleotides read TGTGCCTGGAGGGGACAGAACGGGGAACTGTTTTTT.

The chain is built from TRBV4-1 and TRBJ1-2, with 9 positions matching TRBD1. V shed 3 bases, J shed 8 bases, and the junction held 7 bases outside the gene matches. The CDR3 is 14 residues long. In germline, CDR1 is MGHRA, CDR2 YSYEKL. CDR3 nucleotides: TGCGCCAGCAGCCACTGGACAGGGGAAAGGGGCTACACCTTC. Its protein is CASSHWTGERGYTF.

This clone was seen just once. CDR3 in amino acids: CASSLDGTGEAREKLFF. CDR3 sequence (DNA): TGTGCCAGCAGCTTAGATGGGACAGGAGAGGCGCGTGAAAAACTGTTTTTT. The genes are TRBV7-9 and TRBJ1-4, with TRBD1 matching 8 bases. Per the germline V gene, CDR1 is SEHNR and CDR2 is FQNEAQ (reference sequence). The V segment lost 1 base and the J segment 7 bases; nucleotides outside the gene matches: 11. This CDR3 region has 17 residues.

This sequence joins TRBV7-2 and TRBJ1-2, with 7 bases fitting TRBD1. The length of the CDR3 is 14 residues. After removal of 5 bases from V and 0 bases from J, the junction contained 3 bases not matched to a gene. Germline values: CDR1 SGHTA, CDR2 FQGNSA. CDR3 residues: CASSPGTANYGYTF. In DNA, the CDR3 is TGTGCCAGCAGCCCCGGGACAGCTAACTATGGCTACACCTTC.

The rearrangement links TRBV18 to TRBJ2-7, with D possibly being TRBD2 (5 bases). The CDR3 totals 12 residues. Between the trimmed V and J ends, which lost 5 bases and 4 bases, there was a span of 9 bases. Germline loops: CDR1 KGHSH, CDR2 LQKENI. CDR3 sequence (DNA): TGTGCCAGCTCAAGTCGGGGATACGAGCAGTACTTC. This codes for CASSSRGYEQYF.

The V gene is TRBV3-1 (or the pseudogene TRBV3-2), the J gene TRBJ2-1; TRBD2 agrees at 9 bases. The CDR3 has 16 residues. In germline, CDR1 is LGHDT, CDR2 YNNKEL (reference sequence). Germline trimming cut 4 bases from V and 5 bases from J; bases unmatched to any gene: 9. In DNA, the CDR3 is TGTGCCAGCAGCCGCACCGGGACTAGCTGGAACAATGAGCAGTTCTTC. Protein sequence: CASSRTGTSWNNEQFF.

The chain carries TRBV9 and TRBJ2-2; 13 nucleotides agree with TRBD2. This CDR3 has 19 amino acids. Trimming cost V 4 bases and J 3 bases; bases outside gene matches: 12. Germline-derived CDR1 and CDR2 are SGDLS and YYNGEE. CDR3 in amino acids: CASSLTGLAGVGYTGELFF. In DNA, the CDR3 is TGTGCCAGCAGCCTAACCGGACTAGCGGGAGTAGGCTACACCGGGGAGCTGTTTTTT. Filled out from reference TRBV9 and TRBJ2-2, the complete variable domain reads DSGVTQTPKHLITATGQRVTLRCSPRSGDLSVYWYQQSLDQGLQFLIQYYNGEERAKGNILERFSAQQFPDLHSELNLSSLELGDSALYFCASSLTGLAGVGYTGELFFGEGSRLTVL.

This chain uses TRBV10-3 with TRBJ2-7; TRBD1 aligns across 9 bases. The CDR3 is made up of 14 amino acids. Germline V gene data show CDR1 as ENHRY and CDR2 as SYGVKD. The V segment lost 5 bases and the J segment 6 bases; nucleotides outside the gene matches: 8. CDR3 DNA: TGTGCCATCAGTCTGGGACAGGGAGGCCCCGAGCAGTACTTC. Encoded protein: CAISLGQGGPEQYF.

The chain employs TRBV4-1 and TRBJ2-5; 7 nucleotides match TRBD2. The CDR3 consists of 16 residues. CDR1 is MGHRA and CDR2 is YSYEKL in the germline V gene. Germline trimming cut 5 bases from V and 1 base from J; bases unmatched to any gene: 10. The CDR3 coding sequence is TGCGCCAGCAGCTATCGACTAGCCCTAACCCAAGAGACCCAGTACTTC. Translation: CASSYRLALTQETQYF.

The chain recombines TRBV3-1 (or the pseudogene TRBV3-2) with TRBJ1-1; D gene unclear. The CDR3 has 13 residues. V lost 4 bases to trimming and J lost 5 bases, with 11 bases between them. The germline V gene has CDR1 LGHDT and CDR2 YNNKEL (reference sequence). CDR3 bases: TGTGCCAGCAGCCCCCAGGCTCGGACTGAAGCTTTCTTT. Translated, it gives CASSPQARTEAFF.

This clone was counted a few times. The chain recombines TRBV6-2 or TRBV6-3 with TRBJ1-5, with TRBD1 identical over 9 bases. Looked up from germline, CDR1 is MNHEY and CDR2 is SVGEGT. After removal of 4 bases from V and 4 bases from J, the junction contained 5 bases not matched to a gene. This CDR3 contains 15 residues. CDR3 DNA: TGTGCCAGCAGTTTCGCCGGGACAGGGAATCAGCCCCAGCATTTT. It is translated as CASSFAGTGNQPQHF.

A single count supports this clone. The chain combines TRBV25-1 with TRBJ2-3; 10 nucleotides line up with TRBD1. Germline CDR1 and CDR2: MGHDK and SYGVNS. V shed 3 bases and J 2 bases; nucleotides not matched to a gene: 8. This CDR3 contains 17 residues. The CDR3 here is CASSEIGTGVATDTQYF. The DNA of the CDR3 is TGTGCCAGCAGTGAGATTGGGACAGGGGTTGCCACAGATACGCAGTATTTT.

Concerning this clone: This specimen includes other DNA sequences encoding the same CDR3. This rearrangement joins TRBV7-3 to TRBJ2-5, with 8 bases identical to TRBD2. Germline V gene lookup returns CDR1 SGHTA and CDR2 FQGTGA. The CDR3 has 14 amino acids. The junction had 7 bases not matched to a gene; V was cut back by 5 bases and J by 5 bases. CDR3 nucleotides: TGTGCCAGCAGCCCAGGACTAGCCGGGGAGACCCAGTACTTC. This encodes CASSPGLAGETQYF.

The chain employs TRBV7-2 and TRBJ2-7, with D perhaps TRBD2 (7 bases). This CDR3 comprises 14 residues. The V end lost 5 bases, the J end lost 3 bases, and 14 bases lay between the germline ends. Germline V gives CDR1 SGHTA, CDR2 FQGNSA. CDR3 DNA: TGTGCCAGCAGCCCCGGGGGGACATTCTACGAGCAGTACTTC. It is translated as CASSPGGTFYEQYF.

V and J are TRBV30 and TRBJ1-3; no clear D gene. Trimming removed 3 bases from V and 4 bases from J, with 10 bases in between. The CDR3 is 13 residues long. The germline CDR1 and CDR2 sequences are GTSNPN and SVGIG (reference sequence). The CDR3 here is CAWRFRGGNTIYF. The CDR3 coding sequence is TGTGCCTGGAGGTTCCGCGGGGGAAACACCATATATTTT.